These T cell receptor beta chains were read from a single sample in a study of CD8 T cells in Susac syndrome. From the immunoSEQ multiplex PCR reads, TCRdb called clonotypes with MiXCR, one entry per CDR3 protein. The sample holds about 120,000 distinct CDR3 sequences; around 94% are singletons and the top ten take roughly 0.095%. Specimen: CD4+ T cells from PBMCs. The receptors stem from a human donor in good health. Each CDR3 is given with its conserved first and last residue. D genes are given only for firm matches. The size of a clone is reported for some rows only, either as once, few or many, or as a class for expanded clones.

>.|once|TRBV7-6|TRBJ2-3
TGTGCCAGCAGCTGGGGCCTACAGGCGACAGATACGCAGTATTTT
CASSWGLQATDTQYF
>TRBD2|.|TRBV2|TRBJ2-7
TGTGCCAGCAGCCGCACCCTAGCGGGAGGGCCCCACGAGCAGTACTTC
CASSRTLAGGPHEQYF
>.|.|TRBV18|TRBJ1-1
TGTGCCAGCTCACCGTGGGGTGGGAACACTGAAGCTTTCTTT
CASSPWGGNTEAFF
>TRBD2|.|TRBV4-3|TRBJ2-7
TGCGCCAGCAGCCAAGAATTGGCTAGCGGGAGTCGCGAGCAGTACTTC
CASSQELASGSREQYF
>.|once|TRBV11-2|TRBJ2-3
TGTGCCAGCAGCTTAGGCAGCCACACAGATACGCAGTATTTT
CASSLGSHTDTQYF
>TRBD1|.|TRBV19|TRBJ2-5
TGTGCCAGTACAAAGCAGGGGGTGGGAGAGACCCAGTACTTC
CASTKQGVGETQYF
>TRBD2|.|TRBV12-3/TRBV12-4|TRBJ2-2
TGTGCCAGCAGTTACATAGCGGGAGACACCGGGGAGCTGTTTTTT
CASSYIAGDTGELFF
>.|.|TRBV28|TRBJ1-4
TGTGCCAGCAGTACCCGGACAGATGAAGCAACTAATGAAAAACTGTTTTTT
CASSTRTDEATNEKLFF
>TRBD2|.|TRBV7-9|TRBJ2-3
TGTGCCAGCAGCACCTCGATAGGGACTAGCGGTACAGATACGCAGTATTTT
CASSTSIGTSGTDTQYF
>.|.|TRBV6-2/TRBV6-3|TRBJ1-1
TGTGCCAGCAGTCACCCGGGTTCGAGAAGGAACACTGAAGCTTTCTTT
CASSHPGSRRNTEAFF
>TRBD2|.|TRBV3-1|TRBJ2-5
TGTGCCAGCAGGACGGGAGGAAGAGAGACCCAGTACTTC
CASRTGGRETQYF
>.|.|TRBV7-9|TRBJ1-3
TGTGCCAGCAGCTTGGCCGCTGGAAACACCATATATTTT
CASSLAAGNTIYF
>.|.|TRBV6-2/TRBV6-3|TRBJ2-3
TGTGCCAGCCGAGTGGCGGTAGTTACAGATACGCAGTATTTT
CASRVAVVTDTQYF
>.|.|TRBV3-1|TRBJ1-3
TGTGCCAGCAGCCCCCGGTTGGCTGGAAACACCATATATTTT
CASSPRLAGNTIYF
>.|.|TRBV30|TRBJ2-4
TGTGCCTGGAGTCTGGCCACTCTAGCCAAAAACATTCAGTACTTC
CAWSLATLAKNIQYF
>.|.|TRBV27|TRBJ2-3
TGTGCCAGCAGTTCCGGGAACACAGATACGCAGTATTTT
CASSSGNTDTQYF
>.|.|TRBV19|TRBJ2-7
TGTGCCAGTAACCCAAGCCTTAGGGGTCTTGGCCACGAGCAGTACTTC
CASNPSLRGLGHEQYF
>TRBD1|.|TRBV28|TRBJ2-7
TGTGCCAGCAGTTCGGGACAGAGAACCTACGAGCAGTACTTC
CASSSGQRTYEQYF
>.|.|TRBV19|TRBJ2-7
TGTGCCAGTAGTGCCCGGATAGGGGCAAACAGGGATAGCTACGAGCAGTACTTC
CASSARIGANRDSYEQYF
>TRBD1|.|TRBV24-1|TRBJ1-5
TGTGCCACCAGTGATGGACAGGGGGCCTATCAGCCCCAGCATTTT
CATSDGQGAYQPQHF
>.|once|TRBV28|TRBJ2-1
TGTGCCAGCAGCTCGACTACGCGGGACCACAATGAGCAGTTCTTC
CASSSTTRDHNEQFF
>.|once|TRBV27|TRBJ2-1
TGTGCCAGCAGTTTATCAGAAAACAATGAGCAGTTCTTC
CASSLSENNEQFF
>.|.|TRBV7-9|TRBJ2-2
TGTGCCAGCAGCTTAGTTCCGGGGAAAGCGAACACCGGGGAGCTGTTTTTT
CASSLVPGKANTGELFF
>TRBD1|few|TRBV25-1|TRBJ2-7
TGTGCCAGCATGAAGGGGGCAGGGCTCTACGAGCAGTACTTC
CASMKGAGLYEQYF
>.|.|TRBV27|TRBJ1-1
TGTGCCAGCAGTTTAAACGGGAACACTGAAGCTTTCTTT
CASSLNGNTEAFF
>TRBD1|.|TRBV7-2|TRBJ2-7
TGTGCCAGCAGCTCCTCGGGACAGTGGGTGTACGAGCAGTACTTC
CASSSSGQWVYEQYF
>.|.|TRBV5-4|TRBJ2-1
TGTGCCAGCAGCCCTCAATCTAGCTCCTACAATGAGCAGTTCTTC
CASSPQSSSYNEQFF
>TRBD2|.|TRBV5-6|TRBJ2-7
TGTGCCAGCAGCCCCTCTCGGGGGACTAGCGGAACCTACGAGCAGTACTTC
CASSPSRGTSGTYEQYF
>.|.|TRBV30|TRBJ1-2
TGTGCCTGGGATGGTGGAAGTATGGCTAACTATGGCTACACCTTC
CAWDGGSMANYGYTF
>.|.|TRBV19|TRBJ2-6
TGTGCCAGTAGCCCCCCTGGGGCCAACGTCCTGACTTTC
CASSPPGANVLTF
>.|once|TRBV18|TRBJ1-1
TGTGCCAGCTCACCCACGGCGGCTGAAGCTTTCTTT
CASSPTAAEAFF
>TRBD2|.|TRBV19|TRBJ2-3
TGTGCCAGTAGCGGTTCTAGCGGGAGCCGTGGGAGCACAGATACGCAGTATTTT
CASSGSSGSRGSTDTQYF
>.|.|TRBV2|TRBJ2-1
TGTGCCAGCAGTGACCGGGAAGTCGGTGAGCAGTTCTTC
CASSDREVGEQFF
>.|.|TRBV4-3|TRBJ2-1
TGCGCCAGCAGCCAAATGGCGAGCGGGACAAAGAATGAGCAGTTCTTC
CASSQMASGTKNEQFF
>.|.|TRBV7-3|TRBJ2-5
TGTGCCAGCAGCAATGGGGGGTTAAGGCAAGAGACCCAGTACTTC
CASSNGGLRQETQYF
>TRBD1|few|TRBV6-1|TRBJ2-5
TGTGCCAGCAGCCCGGACAGGACCTTTCAAGAGACCCAGTACTTC
CASSPDRTFQETQYF
>.|.|TRBV29-1|TRBJ2-3
TGCAGCGTTGACAGTAGCACAGATACGCAGTATTTT
CSVDSSTDTQYF
>.|.|TRBV20-1|TRBJ1-2
TGCAGTGCCCGACCCCCCCCTGGCTACACCTTC
CSARPPPGYTF
>TRBD2|.|TRBV15|TRBJ2-1
TGTGCCACCAGCAGAGATCGGGCGGGAGGAACCTACAATGAGCAGTTCTTC
CATSRDRAGGTYNEQFF
>.|once|TRBV4-1|TRBJ1-1
TGCGCCAGCAGCCTAGAGTTGGACAGACACGAAGCTTTCTTT
CASSLELDRHEAFF
>TRBD1|.|TRBV12-3/TRBV12-4|TRBJ2-2
TGTGCCAGCAGTCTGACACAGGGGGCGTCCGGGGAGCTGTTTTTT
CASSLTQGASGELFF
>.|.|TRBV29-1|TRBJ1-2
TGCAGCGTTGATCCCACAGACTATGAACATGGCTACACCTTC
CSVDPTDYEHGYTF
>.|.|TRBV5-1|TRBJ2-3
TGCGCCAGCAGCTTGACGGGGGCCGGAGATACGCAGTATTTT
CASSLTGAGDTQYF
>TRBD2|.|TRBV7-8|TRBJ2-1
TGTGCCAGCAGCCCCGGGACTAGCGCCCCTGGCAATGAGCAGTTCTTC
CASSPGTSAPGNEQFF
>TRBD1|.|TRBV30|TRBJ1-1
TGTGCCTGGGGGAGAGGGACAGGGAACACTGAAGCTTTCTTT
CAWGRGTGNTEAFF
>.|.|TRBV9|TRBJ2-2
TGTGCCAGCAGCGTAGCTACTGGCGGGGAGCTGTTTTTT
CASSVATGGELFF
>.|few|TRBV5-1|TRBJ2-7
TGCGCCAGCGGGTCCGGGATGACCTACGAGCAGTACTTC
CASGSGMTYEQYF
>.|.|TRBV11-2|TRBJ2-5
TGTGCCAGCAGCTCTACAGGGAGGGAGACCCAGTACTTC
CASSSTGRETQYF
>TRBD2|.|TRBV7-3|TRBJ2-2
TGTGCCAGCCAAAGCGCGGGGGGCACCGGGGAGCTGTTTTTT
CASQSAGGTGELFF
>.|.|TRBV2|TRBJ2-5
TGTGCCAGCAATGGGGTCTTCCAAGAGACCCAGTACTTC
CASNGVFQETQYF
>TRBD1|.|TRBV3-1|TRBJ1-1
TGTGCCAGCAGCCAAGCCGGGACAGGGGGCAAGACTTTCTTT
CASSQAGTGGKTFF
>.|.|TRBV10-2|TRBJ2-7
TGCGCCAGCAGCCCGAATCCGTCCGGTCAGTACTTC
CASSPNPSGQYF
>.|.|TRBV27|TRBJ2-7
TGTGCCAGCCGTGGGCAGCCCAATTCCTACGAGCAGTACTTC
CASRGQPNSYEQYF
>.|.|TRBV3-1|TRBJ1-5
TGTGCCAGCAGCCGCGAGACAAATCAGCCCCAGCATTTT
CASSRETNQPQHF
>TRBD2|.|TRBV2|TRBJ2-5
TGTGCCATCTCGACTAGCGGAGAGACCCAGTACTTC
CAISTSGETQYF
>.|.|TRBV5-1|TRBJ1-3
TGCGCCAGCAGCTCCGATGGGGACTCTGGAAACACCATATATTTT
CASSSDGDSGNTIYF
>.|.|TRBV19|TRBJ1-2
TGTGCCAGTAGTATTAAGGTCGGTTCGGACTATGGCTACACCTTC
CASSIKVGSDYGYTF